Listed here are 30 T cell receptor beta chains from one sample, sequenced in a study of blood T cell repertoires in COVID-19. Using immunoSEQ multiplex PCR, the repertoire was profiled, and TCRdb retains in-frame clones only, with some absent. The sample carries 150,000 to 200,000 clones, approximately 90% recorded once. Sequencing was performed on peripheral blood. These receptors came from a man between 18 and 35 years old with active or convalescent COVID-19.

The CDR3, as DNA: TGTGCCAGCAAAATGGGGACAGCGTACCAAGAGACCCAGTACTTC. This sequence encodes CASKMGTAYQETQYF. The chain carries TRBV9 and TRBJ2-5, with 7 bases identical to TRBD1. Germline CDR1 reads SGDLS; CDR2 reads YYNGEE. This CDR3 comprises 15 residues. Trimming at V came to 6 bases and at J to 0 bases, leaving 8 bases not matched to a gene.

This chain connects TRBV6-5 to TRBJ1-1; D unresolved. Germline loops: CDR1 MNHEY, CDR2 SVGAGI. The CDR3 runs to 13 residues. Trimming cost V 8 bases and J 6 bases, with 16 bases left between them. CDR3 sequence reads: CASAGISLSEAFF. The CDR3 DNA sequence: TGTGCCAGCGCGGGGATCTCACTTTCTGAAGCTTTCTTT.

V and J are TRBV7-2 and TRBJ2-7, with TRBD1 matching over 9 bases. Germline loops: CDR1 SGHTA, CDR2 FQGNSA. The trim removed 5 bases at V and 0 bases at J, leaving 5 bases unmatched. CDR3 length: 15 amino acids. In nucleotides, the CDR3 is TGTGCCAGCAGCCAGACAGGGGGAAGCTCCTACGAGCAGTACGTC. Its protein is CASSQTGGSSYEQYV.

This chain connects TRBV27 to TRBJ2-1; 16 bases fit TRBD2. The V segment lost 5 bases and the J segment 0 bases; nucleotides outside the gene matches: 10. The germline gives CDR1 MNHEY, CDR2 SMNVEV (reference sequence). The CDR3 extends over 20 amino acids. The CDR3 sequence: CASSKSKGLAGGSSYNEQFF. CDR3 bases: TGTGCCAGCAGTAAATCGAAGGGACTAGCGGGAGGGAGCTCCTACAATGAGCAGTTCTTC.

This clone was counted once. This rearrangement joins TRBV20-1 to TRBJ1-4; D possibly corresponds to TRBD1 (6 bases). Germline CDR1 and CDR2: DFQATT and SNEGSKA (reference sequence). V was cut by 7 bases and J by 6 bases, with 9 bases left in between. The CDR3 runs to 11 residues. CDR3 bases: TGCAGTGTCAGGGGTCATGAAAAACTGTTTTTT. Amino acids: CSVRGHEKLFF.

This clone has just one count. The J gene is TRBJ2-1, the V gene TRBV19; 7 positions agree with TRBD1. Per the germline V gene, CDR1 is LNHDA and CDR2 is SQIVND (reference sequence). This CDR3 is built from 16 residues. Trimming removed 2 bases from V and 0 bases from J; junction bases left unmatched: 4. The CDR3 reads CASSIWAGGSYNEQFF. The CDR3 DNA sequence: TGTGCCAGTAGTATATGGGCAGGGGGCTCCTACAATGAGCAGTTCTTC.

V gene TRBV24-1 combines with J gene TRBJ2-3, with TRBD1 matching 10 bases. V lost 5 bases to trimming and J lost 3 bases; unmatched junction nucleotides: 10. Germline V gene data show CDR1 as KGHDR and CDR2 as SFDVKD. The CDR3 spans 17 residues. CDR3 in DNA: TGTGCCACCAGTGCTGGGGACAGGGGTATAGGAACAGATACGCAGTATTTT. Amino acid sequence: CATSAGDRGIGTDTQYF.

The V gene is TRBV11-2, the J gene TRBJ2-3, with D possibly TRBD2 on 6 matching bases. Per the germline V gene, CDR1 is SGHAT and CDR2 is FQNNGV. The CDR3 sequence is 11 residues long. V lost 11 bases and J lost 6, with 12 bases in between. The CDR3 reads CASRGRDTQYF. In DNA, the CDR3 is TGTGCCTCCCGGGGGAGGGATACGCAGTATTTT.

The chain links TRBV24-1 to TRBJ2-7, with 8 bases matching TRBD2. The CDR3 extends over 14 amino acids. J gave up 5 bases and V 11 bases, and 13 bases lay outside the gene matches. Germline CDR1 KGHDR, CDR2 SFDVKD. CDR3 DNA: TGTGCCATTTCCGCCGGGACTAGGTTGGACGAGCAGTACGTC. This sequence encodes CAISAGTRLDEQYV.

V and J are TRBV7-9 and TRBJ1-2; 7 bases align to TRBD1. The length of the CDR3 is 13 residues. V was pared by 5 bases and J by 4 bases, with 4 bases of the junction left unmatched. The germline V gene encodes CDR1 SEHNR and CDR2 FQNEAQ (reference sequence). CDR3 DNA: TGTGCCAGCAGCCAGGGACAGATCTATGGCTACACCTTC. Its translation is CASSQGQIYGYTF.

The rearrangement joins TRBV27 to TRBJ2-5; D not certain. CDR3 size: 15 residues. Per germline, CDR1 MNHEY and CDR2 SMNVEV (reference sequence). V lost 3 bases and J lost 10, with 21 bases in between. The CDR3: CASSFSTAFPLDQYF. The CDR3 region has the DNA TGTGCCAGCAGTTTTTCGACTGCTTTCCCCCTAGACCAGTACTTC.

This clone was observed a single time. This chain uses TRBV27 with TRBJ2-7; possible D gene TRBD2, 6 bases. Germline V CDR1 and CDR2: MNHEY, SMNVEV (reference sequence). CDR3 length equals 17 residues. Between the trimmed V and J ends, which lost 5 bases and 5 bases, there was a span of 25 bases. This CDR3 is CASSQRYNGGRHHEQYF. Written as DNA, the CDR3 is TGTGCCAGCAGTCAGCGTTATAATGGGGGGAGGCACCACGAGCAGTACTTC.

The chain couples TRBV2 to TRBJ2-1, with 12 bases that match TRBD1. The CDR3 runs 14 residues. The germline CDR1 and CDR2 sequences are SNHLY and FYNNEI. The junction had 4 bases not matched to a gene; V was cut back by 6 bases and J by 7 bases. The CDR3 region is CASRGTGGSNEQFF. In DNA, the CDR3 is TGTGCCAGCAGGGGGACAGGGGGCTCGAATGAGCAGTTCTTC.

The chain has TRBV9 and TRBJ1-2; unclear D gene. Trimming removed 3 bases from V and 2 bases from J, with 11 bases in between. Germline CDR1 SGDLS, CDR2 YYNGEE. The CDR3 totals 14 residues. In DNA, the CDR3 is TGTGCCAGCAGCGCCTCGACATCCAACTATGGCTACACCTTC. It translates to CASSASTSNYGYTF.

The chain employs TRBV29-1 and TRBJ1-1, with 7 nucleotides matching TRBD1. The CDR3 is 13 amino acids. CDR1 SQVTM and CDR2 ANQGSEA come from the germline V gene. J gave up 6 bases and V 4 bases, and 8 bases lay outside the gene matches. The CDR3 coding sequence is TGCAGCGTTGTGGTGACAGGGAGGTCTGAAGCTTTCTTT. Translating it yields CSVVVTGRSEAFF.

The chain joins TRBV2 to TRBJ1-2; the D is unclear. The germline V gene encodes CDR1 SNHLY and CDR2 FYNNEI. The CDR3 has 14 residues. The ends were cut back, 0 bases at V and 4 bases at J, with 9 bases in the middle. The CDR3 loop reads CASSEAGRSYGYTF. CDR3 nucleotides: TGTGCCAGCAGTGAAGCAGGGAGAAGCTATGGCTACACCTTC.

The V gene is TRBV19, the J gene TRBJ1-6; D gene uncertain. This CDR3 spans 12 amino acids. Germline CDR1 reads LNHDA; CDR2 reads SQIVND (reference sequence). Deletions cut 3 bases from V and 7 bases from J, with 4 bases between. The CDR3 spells CASSMGNSPLHF. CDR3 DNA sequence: TGTGCCAGTAGTATGGGCAATTCACCCCTCCACTTT.

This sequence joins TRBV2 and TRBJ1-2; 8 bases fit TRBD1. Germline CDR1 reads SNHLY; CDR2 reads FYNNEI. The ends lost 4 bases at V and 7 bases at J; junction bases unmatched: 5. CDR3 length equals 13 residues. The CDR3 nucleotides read TGTGCCAGCAGTGGGACAGGGTCGGTTGGCTACACCTTC. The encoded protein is CASSGTGSVGYTF.

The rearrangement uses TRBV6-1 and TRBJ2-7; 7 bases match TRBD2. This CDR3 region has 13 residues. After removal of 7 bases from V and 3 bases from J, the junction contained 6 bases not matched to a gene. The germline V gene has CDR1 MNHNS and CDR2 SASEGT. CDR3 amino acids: CASKRGLDYEQYF. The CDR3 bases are TGTGCCAGCAAGCGGGGCCTTGACTACGAGCAGTACTTC.

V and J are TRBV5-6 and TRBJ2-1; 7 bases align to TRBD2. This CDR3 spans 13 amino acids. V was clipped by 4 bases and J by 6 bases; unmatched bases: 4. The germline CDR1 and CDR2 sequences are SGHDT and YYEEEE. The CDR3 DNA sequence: TGTGCCAGCAGCAACGGACTAGGCAATGAGCAGTTCTTC. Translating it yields CASSNGLGNEQFF.

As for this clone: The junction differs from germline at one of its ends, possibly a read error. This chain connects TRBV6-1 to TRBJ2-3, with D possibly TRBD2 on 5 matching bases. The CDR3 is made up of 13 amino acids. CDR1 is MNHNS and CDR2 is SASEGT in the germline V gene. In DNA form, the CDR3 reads TGTGCCAGCGGTGAGAGGGCCTTGGATACGCAGTATTTT. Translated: CASGERALDTQYF.

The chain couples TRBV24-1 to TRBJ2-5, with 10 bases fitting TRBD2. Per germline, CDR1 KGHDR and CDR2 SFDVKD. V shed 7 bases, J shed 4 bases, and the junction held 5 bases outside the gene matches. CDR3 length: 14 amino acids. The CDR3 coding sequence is TGTGCCACCAGCCAATCTAGCGGGAGAGAGACCCAGTACTTC. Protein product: CATSQSSGRETQYF.

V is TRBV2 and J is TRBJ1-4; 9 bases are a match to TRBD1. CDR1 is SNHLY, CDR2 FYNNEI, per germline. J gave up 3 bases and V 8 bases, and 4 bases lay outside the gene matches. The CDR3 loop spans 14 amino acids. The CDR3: CASGTGNPNEKLFF. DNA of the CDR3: TGTGCCAGCGGGACAGGGAATCCTAATGAAAAACTGTTTTTT. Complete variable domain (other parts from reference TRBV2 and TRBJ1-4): EPEVTQTPSHQVTQMGQEVILRCVPISNHLYFYWYRQILGQKVEFLVSFYNNEISEKSEIFDDQFSVERPDGSNFTLKIRSTKLEDSAMYFCASGTGNPNEKLFFGSGTQLSVL.

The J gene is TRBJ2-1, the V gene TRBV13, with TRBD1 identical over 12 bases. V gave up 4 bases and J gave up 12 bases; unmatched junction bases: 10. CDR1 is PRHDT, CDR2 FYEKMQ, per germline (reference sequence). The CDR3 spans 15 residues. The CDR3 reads CASSWAGTGGDGQFF. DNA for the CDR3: TGTGCCAGCAGCTGGGCCGGGACAGGGGGCGATGGGCAGTTCTTC.

The CDR3 loop reads CASSRGGIETQYF. The CDR3 bases are TGCGCCAGCAGCCGGGGGGGCATTGAGACCCAGTACTTC. V usage is TRBV5-1 and J usage is TRBJ2-5, with 8 bases fitting TRBD2. V lost 4 bases and J lost 5; bases outside the gene matches: 4. Germline V gives CDR1 SGHRS, CDR2 YFSETQ. This CDR3 has 13 amino acids.

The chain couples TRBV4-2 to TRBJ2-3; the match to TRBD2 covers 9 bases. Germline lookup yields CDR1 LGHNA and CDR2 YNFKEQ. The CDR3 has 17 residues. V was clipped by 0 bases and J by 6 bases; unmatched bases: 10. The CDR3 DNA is TGTGCCAGCAGCCAAGAGTTGCTAGCGGGGCAGGGGGATACGCAGTATTTT. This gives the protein CASSQELLAGQGDTQYF.

Here the CDR3 reads CASSIGGSGTDTQYF. CDR3 coding DNA: TGCGCCAGCAGCATCGGAGGGTCGGGCACAGATACGCAGTATTTT. The chain is built from TRBV5-1 and TRBJ2-3, with TRBD2 as a possible D gene (6 bases). The V gene lost 4 bases and the J gene lost 1 base, with 13 bases spanning the gap. CDR1 and CDR2 (germline): SGHRS, YFSETQ. This CDR3 is 15 amino acids long. Full variable domain (rest looked up from reference TRBV5-1 and TRBJ2-3): KAGVTQTPRYLIKTRGQQVTLSCSPISGHRSVSWYQQTPGQGLQFLFEYFSETQRNKGNFPGRFSGRQFSNSRSEMNVSTLELGDSALYLCASSIGGSGTDTQYFGPGTRLTVL.

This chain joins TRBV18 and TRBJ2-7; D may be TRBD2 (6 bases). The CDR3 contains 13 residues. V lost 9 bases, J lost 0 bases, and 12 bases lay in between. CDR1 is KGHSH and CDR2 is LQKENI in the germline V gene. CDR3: CASISGSSYEQYF. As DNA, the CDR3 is TGTGCCAGTATTAGCGGTTCCTCCTACGAGCAGTACTTC.

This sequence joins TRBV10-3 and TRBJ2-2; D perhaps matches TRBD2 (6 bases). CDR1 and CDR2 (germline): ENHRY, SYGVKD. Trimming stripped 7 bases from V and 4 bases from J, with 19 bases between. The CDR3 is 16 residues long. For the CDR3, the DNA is TGTGCCATCACATCCGGGAGTAGCGGACTCACCGGGGAGCTGTTTTTT. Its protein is CAITSGSSGLTGELFF.

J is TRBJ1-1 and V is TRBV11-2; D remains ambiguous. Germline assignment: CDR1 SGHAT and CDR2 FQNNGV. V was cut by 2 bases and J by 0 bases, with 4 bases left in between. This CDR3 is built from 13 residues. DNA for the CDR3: TGTGCCAGCAGCTTACCTATGAACACTGAAGCTTTCTTT. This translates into CASSLPMNTEAFF.